One sample yielded the 30 T cell receptor beta chains listed below, sequenced in a study of shared clonotypes between healthy human individuals. Method: immunoSEQ multiplex PCR; TCRdb's copy keeps in-frame clones and lacks some. The data show over 2 million clones, about 90% seen once. Sequencing input: naive CD4+ T cells from PBMCs. The subset was: CD45RA+ positively selected. Every receptor here comes from a man aged 18 to 30 in good health. Some clones in this sample may be carry-over from other donors' samples.

V gene TRBV11-1 combines with J gene TRBJ2-7; either TRBD1 or TRBD2 may supply D (7 bases each). Germline CDR1 is SGHAT and CDR2 is FQDESV (reference sequence). Trimming stripped 8 bases from V and 1 base from J, with 15 bases between. CDR3 size: 14 residues. The CDR3, as DNA: TGTGCCAGCGGGAGGGGGCTGCGGTCCTACGAGCAGTACTTC. Translation: CASGRGLRSYEQYF.

This chain links TRBV6-5 with TRBJ2-7; unclear D gene. This CDR3 comprises 16 residues. Trimming took 0 bases from V and 1 from J, leaving 13 bases between them. Germline values: CDR1 MNHEY, CDR2 SVGAGI. The CDR3 sequence is CASSYSIIRVSYEQYF. The CDR3 coding sequence is TGTGCCAGCAGTTACTCGATAATAAGGGTTTCCTACGAGCAGTACTTC.

This chain links TRBV18 with TRBJ2-7; 7 positions match TRBD1. The germline V gene has CDR1 KGHSH and CDR2 LQKENI. The trim removed 0 bases at V and 5 bases at J, leaving 7 bases unmatched. The CDR3 has 15 amino acids. As DNA, the CDR3 is TGTGCCAGCTCACCACCCGGACAGGTCATGCACGAGCAGTACTTC. It translates to CASSPPGQVMHEQYF.

The chain carries TRBV4-2 and TRBJ1-1; 7 bases line up with TRBD1. The germline V gene has CDR1 LGHNA and CDR2 YNFKEQ. V trimming: 3 bases; J trimming: 3 bases; junction bases outside the gene matches: 4. There are 14 residues in the CDR3. The CDR3 is CASSQDRLYTEAFF. DNA for the CDR3: TGTGCCAGCAGCCAGGACAGGCTGTACACTGAAGCTTTCTTT.

This rearrangement joins TRBV5-4 to TRBJ1-3; D unclear. Trimming took 2 bases from V and 4 from J, leaving 13 bases between them. Germline V gene data show CDR1 as SGHNT and CDR2 as YYREEE (reference sequence). This CDR3 has 15 amino acids. This CDR3 reads CASSLPGSLGNTIYF. The CDR3 bases are TGTGCCAGCAGCTTACCGGGGTCCCTCGGAAACACCATATATTTT.

This chain joins TRBV18 and TRBJ2-7; D unclear. Germline V gene lookup returns CDR1 KGHSH and CDR2 LQKENI. The CDR3 consists of 14 residues. The ends were cut back, 2 bases at V and 2 bases at J, with 10 bases in the middle. The chain's CDR3 is CASSPTAPTYEQYF. The CDR3 DNA is TGTGCCAGCTCACCAACGGCACCAACCTACGAGCAGTACTTC.

J is TRBJ2-5 and V is TRBV5-4; possible D gene TRBD2, 7 bases. This CDR3 region has 17 residues. Germline V lookup: CDR1 SGHNT, CDR2 YYREEE (reference sequence). The V end was cut by 4 bases, the J end by 5 bases, with 24 bases between. Here the CDR3 reads CASSPAGAGVPWETQYF. CDR3 in DNA: TGTGCCAGCAGCCCCGCGGGGGCGGGAGTCCCGTGGGAGACCCAGTACTTC.

The V and J genes are TRBV5-1 and TRBJ2-3; TRBD2 matches at 10 bases. J gave up 4 bases and V 0 bases, and 17 bases lay outside the gene matches. CDR3 size: 20 residues. Germline CDR1 SGHRS, CDR2 YFSETQ. The CDR3 DNA sequence: TGCGCCAGCAGCTTGGTCCCCTTTACTAGCGGGAAGGCCTCATCAGATACGCAGTATTTT. This translates into CASSLVPFTSGKASSDTQYF.

The chain employs TRBV2 and TRBJ1-5; the match to TRBD1 covers 9 bases. V was clipped by 8 bases and J by 1 base; unmatched bases: 9. The CDR3 runs 16 residues. Looked up from germline, CDR1 is SNHLY and CDR2 is FYNNEI. The CDR3 nucleotides are TGTGCCAGCTCCCGACAGGGGGTGGGGAGCAATCAGCCCCAGCATTTT. This codes for CASSRQGVGSNQPQHF.

The chain recombines TRBV5-6 with TRBJ2-7; 9 nucleotides line up with TRBD1. Looked up from germline, CDR1 is SGHDT and CDR2 is YYEEEE. V lost 1 base and J lost 5; bases outside the gene matches: 7. The CDR3 has 15 amino acids. CDR3 nucleotide sequence: TGTGCCAGCAGCTTGACCGGGACAGGGTTTGACGAGCAGTACTTC. This codes for CASSLTGTGFDEQYF.

This chain connects TRBV5-1 to TRBJ2-7; maybe TRBD2 (6 bases). The CDR3 is 15 amino acids. The V gene's germline CDR1 is SGHRS and CDR2 YFSETQ. With 2 bases removed from V and 4 bases from J, the gap between germline ends came to 16 bases. As DNA, the CDR3 is TGCGCCAGCAGCTTTGGGGGGACGGGCCTATACGAGCAGTACTTC. It encodes CASSFGGTGLYEQYF. The full variable domain, rest sourced from reference TRBV5-1 and TRBJ2-7, is KAGVTQTPRYLIKTRGQQVTLSCSPISGHRSVSWYQQTPGQGLQFLFEYFSETQRNKGNFPGRFSGRQFSNSRSEMNVSTLELGDSALYLCASSFGGTGLYEQYFGPGTRLTVT.

The J gene is TRBJ2-5, the V gene TRBV7-2; maybe TRBD1 (6 bases). The V gene lost 2 bases and the J gene lost 1 base, with 11 bases spanning the gap. Per the germline V gene, CDR1 is SGHTA and CDR2 is FQGNSA. This CDR3 has 15 residues. This CDR3 is CASSLRTGPQETQYF. The CDR3 DNA reads TGTGCCAGCAGCTTACGAACAGGGCCCCAAGAGACCCAGTACTTC. The complete variable domain, with remaining parts taken from reference TRBV7-2 and TRBJ2-5, reads GAGVSQSPSNKVTEKGKDVELRCDPISGHTALYWYRQSLGQGLEFLIYFQGNSAPDKSGLPSDRFSAERTGGSVSTLTIQRTQQEDSAVYLCASSLRTGPQETQYFGPGTRLLVL.

The V call is TRBV27, the J call TRBJ2-3, with 9 bases aligning to TRBD1. Unmatched junction bases numbered 6, after V lost 4 bases and J lost 1 base. This CDR3 has 16 residues. Germline V CDR1 and CDR2: MNHEY, SMNVEV (reference sequence). CDR3 protein: CASSYRDREGTDTQYF. The CDR3 DNA reads as TGTGCCAGCAGTTACCGGGACAGGGAGGGCACAGATACGCAGTATTTT.

The chain carries TRBV5-6 and TRBJ2-3; 9 nucleotides match TRBD2. In germline, CDR1 is SGHDT, CDR2 YYEEEE. V shed 0 bases and J 2 bases; nucleotides not matched to a gene: 4. The CDR3 spans 16 residues. The CDR3 DNA is TGTGCCAGCAGCTTGGCCCGACTAGCGGCCACAGATACGCAGTATTTT. The encoded protein is CASSLARLAATDTQYF. Full variable domain (remainder filled in from reference TRBV5-6 and TRBJ2-3): DAGVTQSPTHLIKTRGQQVTLRCSPKSGHDTVSWYQQALGQGPQFIFQYYEEEERQRGNFPDRFSGHQFPNYSSELNVNALLLGDSALYLCASSLARLAATDTQYFGPGTRLTVL.

The chain has TRBV7-3 and TRBJ2-2, with 7 nucleotides matching TRBD1. Germline loops: CDR1 SGHTA, CDR2 FQGTGA. The V gene end was trimmed by 2 bases and the J gene end by 5 bases; junction bases not matched to a gene: 8. This CDR3 has 16 residues. CDR3 protein: CASSLSRGLMTGELFF. The DNA of the CDR3 is TGTGCCAGCAGCTTATCTAGGGGGCTCATGACCGGGGAGCTGTTTTTT. Together with reference TRBV7-3 and TRBJ2-2, the CDR3 gives the full variable domain: GAGVSQTPSNKVTEKGKYVELRCDPISGHTALYWYRQSLGQGPEFLIYFQGTGAADDSGLPNDRFFAVRPEGSVSTLKIQRTERGDSAVYLCASSLSRGLMTGELFFGEGSRLTVL.

V usage is TRBV11-2 and J usage is TRBJ2-1; 9 bases are a match to TRBD2. In germline, CDR1 is SGHAT, CDR2 FQNNGV. The trim removed 5 bases at V and 14 bases at J, leaving 10 bases unmatched. The CDR3 has 13 amino acids. The CDR3 DNA reads TGTGCCAGCAGCCGGGGGTCTAGCGGGACGGAGTTCTTC. This gives the protein CASSRGSSGTEFF.

This chain uses TRBV2 with TRBJ2-3; 8 bases map to TRBD2. This CDR3 has 14 amino acids. In germline, CDR1 is SNHLY, CDR2 FYNNEI. V lost 9 bases to trimming and J lost 3 bases; unmatched junction nucleotides: 8. The CDR3 nucleotides read TGTGCCAGTGGGGTGAGCGGGAGTACAGATACGCAGTATTTT. Its translation: CASGVSGSTDTQYF.

In the case of this clone: Other DNA sequences of this sample code for an identical CDR3. The chain has TRBV7-2 and TRBJ2-7; D remains unclear. Trimming shortened V by 5 bases and J by 0 bases, and 2 bases separated the two germline ends. There are 11 residues in the CDR3. Germline lookup yields CDR1 SGHTA and CDR2 FQGNSA. CDR3: CASSLSYEQYF. In DNA form, the CDR3 reads TGTGCCAGCAGCCTCTCCTACGAGCAGTACTTC.

This clone was recorded only once. The J gene is TRBJ2-3, the V gene TRBV4-3, with 8 bases lining up with TRBD2. The CDR3 runs 18 residues. CDR1 and CDR2 (germline): LGHNA, YSLEER. V lost 4 bases and J lost 6; bases outside the gene matches: 18. The CDR3 DNA reads as TGCGCCAGCAGCCTAAGAGGGTTCTGGCGGGAGGACTCCGATACGCAGTATTTT. Amino acids: CASSLRGFWREDSDTQYF.

The V call is TRBV7-6, the J call TRBJ2-5; the match to TRBD1 covers 7 bases. Germline values: CDR1 SGHVS, CDR2 FNYEAQ. After removal of 5 bases from V and 10 bases from J, the junction contained 16 bases not matched to a gene. The CDR3 is made up of 15 amino acids. Written as DNA, the CDR3 is TGTGCCAGCAGCCAGGGGGTCTCCGGTCCAGGCGGCCAGTACTTC. It translates to CASSQGVSGPGGQYF.

V is TRBV19 and J is TRBJ1-2; a weak D match, TRBD1 (6 bases). The V end was cut by 3 bases, the J end by 2 bases, with 16 bases between. This CDR3 spans 16 amino acids. Germline V gene sequence: CDR1 LNHDA, CDR2 SQIVND (reference sequence). The CDR3 reads CASSISPRRGNYGYTF. In nucleotides, the CDR3 is TGTGCCAGTAGTATTTCCCCGAGGAGGGGGAACTATGGCTACACCTTC.

The chain links TRBV28 to TRBJ2-3; 7 bases line up with TRBD1. Germline trimming cut 6 bases from V and 7 bases from J; bases unmatched to any gene: 7. Germline CDR1 is MDHEN and CDR2 is SYDVKM. CDR3 length equals 13 residues. DNA of the CDR3: TGTGCCAGCAGCATGACAGGGAGTTATACGCAGTATTTT. This sequence encodes CASSMTGSYTQYF.

As concerns this clone: Other DNA sequences within the sample encode an identical CDR3. The V gene is TRBV5-1, the J gene TRBJ1-2; D gene ambiguous. The CDR3 is 14 residues long. Germline V gene data show CDR1 as SGHRS and CDR2 as YFSETQ. V was shortened by 0 bases and J by 8 bases, with 14 bases between the two germline ends. The CDR3 sequence: CASSLALTGGGYTF. CDR3 bases: TGCGCCAGCAGCTTGGCCTTGACCGGCGGGGGCTACACCTTC.

This rearrangement joins TRBV2 to TRBJ2-2; D possibly uses TRBD1 or TRBD2 (6 bases each). Between the trimmed V and J ends, which lost 5 bases and 7 bases, there was a span of 14 bases. CDR3 length: 14 residues. Germline values: CDR1 SNHLY, CDR2 FYNNEI. The CDR3 protein is CASSLVQGGGELFF. For the CDR3, the DNA is TGTGCCAGCAGTTTAGTACAGGGAGGCGGGGAGCTGTTTTTT.

The gene calls are TRBV28 and TRBJ2-7; no clear D. Looked up from germline, CDR1 is MDHEN and CDR2 is SYDVKM. This CDR3 is built from 12 residues. Between the trimmed V and J ends, which lost 8 bases and 4 bases, there was a span of 12 bases. For the CDR3, the DNA is TGTGCCAGCTGGAGCTTGGAGTACGAGCAGTACTTC. Its protein is CASWSLEYEQYF. The whole variable domain, filled in from reference TRBV28 and TRBJ2-7, reads DVKVTQSSRYLVKRTGEKVFLECVQDMDHENMFWYRQDPGLGLRLIYFSYDVKMKEKGDIPEGYSVSREKKERFSLILESASTNQTSMYLCASWSLEYEQYFGPGTRLTVT.

This chain joins TRBV6-5 and TRBJ1-5; unclear D gene. This CDR3 spans 13 amino acids. V was pared by 5 bases and J by 0 bases, with 5 bases between. The germline CDR1 and CDR2 sequences are MNHEY and SVGAGI. The CDR3 is CASSLSSNQPQHF. The CDR3 coding sequence is TGTGCCAGCAGTCTTAGTAGCAATCAGCCCCAGCATTTT.

Turning to this clone: Other DNA variants within this sample encode the same CDR3. The chain couples TRBV9 to TRBJ2-1; 8 bases agree with TRBD2. This CDR3 region has 15 residues. Germline V gene lookup returns CDR1 SGDLS and CDR2 YYNGEE. V dropped 0 bases and J dropped 4; count of bases not matched to a gene: 3. The CDR3 DNA is TGTGCCAGCAGCGTAGGGGCTAGCGGGTACAATGAGCAGTTCTTC. It is translated as CASSVGASGYNEQFF.

The chain employs TRBV19 and TRBJ2-6; TRBD1 might be the D (6 bases). The CDR3 spans 16 residues. Germline V gives CDR1 LNHDA, CDR2 SQIVND (reference sequence). The V gene lost 3 bases and the J gene lost 4 bases, with 13 bases spanning the gap. The CDR3 nucleotides read TGTGCCAGTAGTATGGTTCAGGGGTCCGGGGCCAACGTCCTGACTTTC. As protein: CASSMVQGSGANVLTF.

The V gene is TRBV4-1, the J gene TRBJ2-3, with 8 bases identical to TRBD2. This CDR3 has 15 residues. The J segment lost 1 base and the V segment lost 0 bases, leaving 0 bases of the junction unmatched. Per germline, CDR1 MGHRA and CDR2 YSYEKL. CDR3 sequence: CASSQELAGTDTQYF. CDR3 DNA: TGCGCCAGCAGCCAAGAACTAGCGGGCACAGATACGCAGTATTTT.

The gene calls are TRBV11-1 and TRBJ1-1, with TRBD1 identical over 7 bases. This CDR3 comprises 18 residues. The trim removed 1 base at V and 1 base at J, leaving 12 bases unmatched. CDR1 is SGHAT and CDR2 is FQDESV in the germline V gene (reference sequence). CDR3: CASSLGGQTFLTNTEAFF. Here the CDR3 DNA reads TGTGCCAGCAGCTTAGGGGGACAGACCTTCCTCACGAACACTGAAGCTTTCTTT.